These 28 T cell receptor beta chains were all obtained from the same sample, sequenced in a study of blood T cell repertoires in COVID-19. The method was immunoSEQ multiplex PCR; TCRdb's version includes in-frame clones alone and lacks a portion of them. The data hold over 250,000 clones, with approximately 86% observed a single time. The sample comprised PBMCs or T cells enriched from blood (not recorded which). The receptors were sampled from a woman between 18 and 30 years old who had recovered from COVID-19.

The chain combines TRBV3-1 (or the pseudogene TRBV3-2) with TRBJ1-6; TRBD1 matches at 7 bases. The germline V gene encodes CDR1 LGHDT and CDR2 YNNKEL (reference sequence). V trimming: 3 bases; J trimming: 10 bases; junction bases outside the gene matches: 9. The CDR3 is 15 amino acids. Written as DNA, the CDR3 is TGTGCCAGCAGCCAGACAGGGAGTGGAAACTCACCCCTCCACTTT. Amino acid sequence: CASSQTGSGNSPLHF.

This clone was picked up a small number of times. CDR3 region: CASTEAGRHYGYTF. The CDR3 bases are TGTGCCAGCACGGAGGCCGGACGGCACTATGGCTACACCTTC. The chain has TRBV6-5 and TRBJ1-2; D unresolved. V lost 7 bases and J 3 bases, leaving 15 bases between the germline ends. The CDR3 is made up of 14 amino acids. Germline values: CDR1 MNHEY, CDR2 SVGAGI.

This chain joins TRBV28 and TRBJ2-5; D is perhaps TRBD1 (8 bases). CDR1 MDHEN and CDR2 SYDVKM come from the germline V gene. Between the trimmed V and J ends, which lost 6 bases and 5 bases, there was a span of 13 bases. CDR3 length: 13 residues. This chain's CDR3 is CASRGQGGETQYF. The CDR3 coding sequence is TGTGCCAGCAGAGGACAGGGAGGGGAGACCCAGTACTTC.

Comment on this clone: The same CDR3 is also encoded by other DNA sequences in this sample. The gene calls are TRBV7-2 and TRBJ2-7; 8 nucleotides align to TRBD1. The CDR3 consists of 15 residues. CDR1 and CDR2 from the germline V gene are SGHTA and FQGNSA. The junction had 5 bases not matched to a gene; V was cut back by 1 base and J by 3 bases. CDR3 bases: TGTGCCAGCAGCTTAGACGGGACAGGCGTCTACGAGCAGTACTTC. This gives the protein CASSLDGTGVYEQYF.

The chain employs TRBV24-1 and TRBJ2-3; 10 bases line up with TRBD1. Germline lookup yields CDR1 KGHDR and CDR2 SFDVKD. V trimming: 10 bases; J trimming: 4 bases; junction bases outside the gene matches: 10. The CDR3 covers 15 residues. CDR3 sequence: CATMSGTGAPDTQYF. CDR3 DNA: TGTGCCACGATGTCGGGGACAGGGGCCCCAGATACGCAGTATTTT.

The chain couples TRBV4-1 to TRBJ2-3; D gene unclear. The length of the CDR3 is 14 residues. V was pared by 0 bases and J by 2 bases, with 6 bases between. Germline CDR1 is MGHRA and CDR2 is YSYEKL. The CDR3 loop reads CASSQERYTDTQYF. The DNA for the CDR3 is TGCGCCAGCAGCCAAGAGCGATACACAGATACGCAGTATTTT.

A remark on this clone: A junction boundary mismatches the germline segment, possibly from a read error. The DNA of the CDR3 is TGTGCCAGTATTATACAGGGCGGAAAAGCTTTCTTT. It translates to CASIIQGGKAFF. V usage is TRBV19 and J usage is TRBJ1-1; a weak D match, TRBD1 (6 bases). CDR3 length equals 12 residues. The germline gives CDR1 LNHDA, CDR2 SQIVND (reference sequence).

The chain carries TRBV11-2 and TRBJ2-1; TRBD2 aligns across 7 bases. V dropped 5 bases and J dropped 8; count of bases not matched to a gene: 12. This CDR3 has 15 amino acids. The germline gives CDR1 SGHAT, CDR2 FQNNGV. The CDR3 loop reads CASSPRRWEGDEQFF. CDR3 bases: TGTGCCAGCAGCCCCAGAAGGTGGGAGGGAGATGAGCAGTTCTTC. Drawing the rest from reference TRBV11-2 and TRBJ2-1, the complete variable domain is EAGVAQSPRYKIIEKRQSVAFWCNPISGHATLYWYQQILGQGPKLLIQFQNNGVVDDSQLPKDRFSAERLKGVDSTLKIQPAKLEDSAVYLCASSPRRWEGDEQFFGPGTRLTVL.

The J gene is TRBJ1-5, the V gene TRBV23-1; no clear D gene. TRBV23-1 is reported as an ORF; its role is uncertain. This CDR3 contains 16 residues. Deletions cut 0 bases from V and 4 bases from J, with 13 bases between. The CDR3 region is CASSQSGVWANQPQHF. CDR3 DNA sequence: TGCGCCAGCAGTCAATCCGGGGTTTGGGCTAATCAGCCCCAGCATTTT.

The genes are TRBV7-9 and TRBJ2-2; no firm D call. CDR3 length equals 13 residues. V was clipped by 1 base and J by 7 bases, with 7 bases between them. CDR1 is SEHNR, CDR2 FQNEAQ, per germline (reference sequence). The DNA of the CDR3 is TGTGCCAGCAGCTTAGGCCAGTACGGGGAGCTGTTTTTT. Protein: CASSLGQYGELFF.

The chain links TRBV7-7 to TRBJ2-5; D perhaps matches TRBD2 (5 bases). Trimming took off 5 bases at V and 2 bases at J, with 24 bases between the two ends. Germline V gene data show CDR1 as SSHAT and CDR2 as FNYEAQ (reference sequence). The CDR3 loop spans 18 amino acids. CDR3 DNA sequence: TGTGCCAGCAGCCCCGGGATTTTGGGAGTGGGGTGGCAAGAGACCCAGTACTTC. This codes for CASSPGILGVGWQETQYF. Full variable domain (rest looked up from reference TRBV7-7 and TRBJ2-5): GAGVSQSPRYKVTKRGQDVTLRCDPISSHATLYWYQQALGQGPEFLTYFNYEAQPDKSGLPSDRFSAERPEGSISTLTIQRTEQRDSAMYRCASSPGILGVGWQETQYFGPGTRLLVL.

V and J are TRBV2 and TRBJ2-1; 9 positions agree with TRBD1. V trimming: 4 bases; J trimming: 3 bases; junction bases outside the gene matches: 4. This CDR3 has 15 amino acids. Germline-derived CDR1 and CDR2 are SNHLY and FYNNEI. As DNA, the CDR3 is TGTGCCAGCAGTGGGGGGACAGGGTTCTACAATGAGCAGTTCTTC. Translation gives CASSGGTGFYNEQFF.

This chain uses TRBV5-1 with TRBJ2-3, with D perhaps TRBD2 (7 bases). V dropped 2 bases and J dropped 1 base, with 14 bases sitting between them. Germline V gene data show CDR1 as SGHRS and CDR2 as YFSETQ. There are 16 residues in the CDR3. As DNA, the CDR3 is TGCGCCAGCAGCTTTACGGGGGCGGGAGGCACAGATACGCAGTATTTT. Amino acid sequence: CASSFTGAGGTDTQYF.

This clone was observed a single time. The rearrangement joins TRBV7-2 to TRBJ2-7; perhaps TRBD1 as D (5 bases). V dropped 2 bases and J dropped 3 bases, with 11 bases sitting between them. This CDR3 spans 14 amino acids. Germline V gene data show CDR1 as SGHTA and CDR2 as FQGNSA. In DNA form, the CDR3 reads TGTGCCAGCAGCTTATCCCCCAGGGTCTACGAGCAGTACTTC. Its protein is CASSLSPRVYEQYF.

The chain employs TRBV7-9 and TRBJ2-7; 7 nucleotides match TRBD1. Germline values: CDR1 SEHNR, CDR2 FQNEAQ (reference sequence). The CDR3 runs to 15 residues. V shed 1 base and J 5 bases; nucleotides not matched to a gene: 8. Written as DNA, the CDR3 is TGTGCCAGCAGCTTAGTCCCCGACAGGGCCCACGAGCAGTACTTC. It is translated as CASSLVPDRAHEQYF. Full variable domain (remainder filled in from reference TRBV7-9 and TRBJ2-7): DTGVSQNPRHKITKRGQNVTFRCDPISEHNRLYWYRQTLGQGPEFLTYFQNEAQLEKSRLLSDRFSAERPKGSFSTLEIQRTEQGDSAMYLCASSLVPDRAHEQYFGPGTRLTVT.

The chain combines TRBV11-3 with TRBJ1-3; D perhaps matches TRBD1 (5 bases). V was shortened by 6 bases and J by 2 bases, with 11 bases between the two germline ends. The CDR3 is 14 residues long. In germline, CDR1 is SGHNT, CDR2 YENEEA. As DNA, the CDR3 is TGTGCCAGCAGTCGTTCAGGGACTGGAAACACCATATATTTT. Protein product: CASSRSGTGNTIYF.

This chain links TRBV7-9 with TRBJ2-2, with 7 bases lining up with TRBD2. The CDR3 loop spans 15 amino acids. V shed 5 bases and J 7 bases; nucleotides not matched to a gene: 10. From germline, CDR1 is SEHNR and CDR2 FQNEAQ (reference sequence). The CDR3 spells CASSPDSGRVGELFF. The CDR3 coding sequence is TGTGCCAGCAGCCCCGATTCAGGGAGGGTCGGGGAGCTGTTTTTT. The complete variable domain, with remaining parts taken from reference TRBV7-9 and TRBJ2-2, reads DTGVSQNPRHKITKRGQNVTFRCDPISEHNRLYWYRQTLGQGPEFLTYFQNEAQLEKSRLLSDRFSAERPKGSFSTLEIQRTEQGDSAMYLCASSPDSGRVGELFFGEGSRLTVL.

The chain joins TRBV4-1 to TRBJ1-4; 7 bases align to TRBD1. Losses at the gene ends were 2 bases for V and 15 bases for J; bases not matched to a gene: 12. The CDR3 length is 14 residues. Germline V gives CDR1 MGHRA, CDR2 YSYEKL. The CDR3 bases are TGCGCCAGCAGCCAACCGGGACAGCGGTTAAGAGTGTTTTTT. It translates to CASSQPGQRLRVFF.

The chain links TRBV4-1 to TRBJ1-1; no reliable D call. The CDR3 contains 14 residues. V gave up 4 bases and J gave up 0 bases, with 9 bases separating them. CDR1 and CDR2 (germline): MGHRA, YSYEKL. Written as DNA, the CDR3 is TGCGCCAGCAGCCGTCGGCGGATGAACACTGAAGCTTTCTTT. Its translation is CASSRRRMNTEAFF.

This clone was recorded only once. The genes are TRBV29-1 and TRBJ1-1, with 12 bases matching TRBD1. Germline V gene lookup returns CDR1 SQVTM and CDR2 ANQGSEA. V dropped 7 bases and J dropped 6; count of bases not matched to a gene: 9. This CDR3 region has 14 residues. The CDR3 nucleotides read TGCAGCGCCGCCACGGGACAGGGGGCTGCTGAAGCTTTCTTT. Its translation: CSAATGQGAAEAFF. Filled out from reference TRBV29-1 and TRBJ1-1, the complete variable domain reads SAVISQKPSRDICQRGTSLTIQCQVDSQVTMMFWYRQQPGQSLTLIATANQGSEATYESGFVIDKFPISRPNLTFSTLTVSNMSPEDSSIYLCSAATGQGAAEAFFGQGTRLTVV.

The CDR3 here is CASSFPRLAGDPDTQYF. The CDR3 DNA sequence: TGTGCCAGCAGTTTCCCTCGACTAGCGGGAGACCCAGATACGCAGTATTTT. The chain employs TRBV28 and TRBJ2-3; 12 nucleotides line up with TRBD2. CDR1 MDHEN and CDR2 SYDVKM come from the germline V gene. J was trimmed by 4 bases and V by 3 bases; bases with no gene match: 8. The CDR3 contains 17 residues.

This clone was seen ten or more times. V and J are TRBV6-2 or TRBV6-3 and TRBJ2-1; D might be TRBD1 (6 bases). The germline gives CDR1 MNHEY, CDR2 SVGEGT. V was shortened by 2 bases and J by 5 bases, with 10 bases between the two germline ends. The CDR3 contains 14 residues. The CDR3 loop is CASSYVRGNNEQFF. CDR3 sequence (DNA): TGTGCCAGCAGTTACGTCAGGGGTAACAATGAGCAGTTCTTC.

The J gene is TRBJ1-2, the V gene TRBV10-2, with D possibly matching TRBD1 (5 bases). The CDR3 has 12 amino acids. Germline V gene lookup returns CDR1 WSHSY and CDR2 SAAADI. V lost 6 bases and J lost 9, with 14 bases in between. The CDR3 DNA reads TGCGCCAGCAGGGAGGGAGACAGTAGCTACACCTTC. Protein sequence: CASREGDSSYTF.

The V gene is TRBV7-9, the J gene TRBJ1-2; 7 positions agree with TRBD1. This CDR3 is built from 13 residues. V lost 2 bases, J lost 3 bases, and 0 bases stayed unmatched. CDR1 is SEHNR, CDR2 FQNEAQ, per germline (reference sequence). The CDR3 here is CASSLQGDYGYTF. The DNA for the CDR3 is TGTGCCAGCAGCTTACAGGGGGACTATGGCTACACCTTC.

The J gene is TRBJ1-2, the V gene TRBV19; maybe TRBD1 (5 bases). V dropped 4 bases and J dropped 6 bases, with 21 bases sitting between them. The CDR3 covers 16 residues. Germline CDR1 and CDR2: LNHDA and SQIVND (reference sequence). CDR3 bases: TGTGCCAGTAGTACAACGGTTAAGGCAGGGCTACATGGCTACACCTTC. This sequence encodes CASSTTVKAGLHGYTF.

The gene calls are TRBV19 and TRBJ1-3; D is undetermined. Germline V gives CDR1 LNHDA, CDR2 SQIVND (reference sequence). V lost 1 base and J lost 2, with 9 bases in between. This CDR3 region has 15 residues. Here the CDR3 DNA reads TGTGCCAGTAGTATAGGACCGACTACTGGAAACACCATATATTTT. It yields the protein CASSIGPTTGNTIYF.

This clone has just one count. This chain links TRBV30 with TRBJ1-5; a possible D gene is TRBD1 (5 bases). Trimming pared 2 bases from V and 2 bases from J, leaving 10 bases between. CDR3 length: 14 amino acids. Germline assignment: CDR1 GTSNPN and CDR2 SVGIG (reference sequence). CDR3 nucleotides: TGTGCCTGGAGTCGAACGGGGGGCAATCAGCCCCAGCATTTT. It encodes CAWSRTGGNQPQHF.

The CDR3 DNA reads TGTGCCTGGAGTGTACCCGGGCTAGCTAACGAGCAGTACTTC. Its protein product is CAWSVPGLANEQYF. The genes are TRBV30 and TRBJ2-7; D is perhaps TRBD2 (5 bases). V lost 0 bases to trimming and J lost 5 bases, with 14 bases between them. CDR3 length: 14 amino acids. In germline, CDR1 is GTSNPN, CDR2 SVGIG (reference sequence).